The 3 T cell receptor beta chains in this list originate from one sample, sequenced in a study of T cell repertoires in cytomegalovirus infection (dated by TCRdb to between 2018 and 2020). The sample was run on an Illumina HiSeq 1500. TCRdb applied fastp at Q25 and MiXCR to the public reads, then kept only in-frame beta chains. A single entry per CDR3 protein holds the most common genes and DNA from its merged rows. The sample contains about 740,000 distinct CDR3 sequences, 35% of them found a single time. Of the sample, roughly 2.9% falls within the top ten clones. Sequenced: PBMCs. These receptor sequences come from a human donor in good health (CMV status not recorded). Some clones in this sample may be carry-over from other donors' samples.

This chain connects TRBV19 to TRBJ1-5, with TRBD1 as a possible D gene (6 bases). V lost 5 bases, J lost 7 bases, and 18 bases lay in between. This CDR3 is built from 15 residues. Per germline, CDR1 LNHDA and CDR2 SQIVND (reference sequence). CDR3: CASSLRGAFGQPQHF. In DNA form, the CDR3 reads TGTGCCAGTAGTCTTCGGGGGGCCTTCGGACAGCCCCAGCATTTT.

This clonotype has a handful of counts. V gene TRBV20-1 combines with J gene TRBJ2-7, with D maybe TRBD1 (6 bases). There are 12 residues in the CDR3. From germline, CDR1 is DFQATT and CDR2 SNEGSKA (reference sequence). V lost 5 bases to trimming and J lost 6 bases, with 14 bases between them. DNA of the CDR3: TGCAGTGCTTCCGGGACAAAAGTCGAGCAGTACTTC. Its protein is CSASGTKVEQYF.

This clonotype was seen more than once but under ten times. CDR3 DNA: TGTGCCAGCAGCTTCGGGGCGACGGGAGGTGAAGCTTTCTTT. The encoded protein is CASSFGATGGEAFF. The J gene is TRBJ1-1, the V gene TRBV7-9; possible D gene TRBD1, 5 bases. This CDR3 region has 14 residues. The V gene's germline CDR1 is SEHNR and CDR2 FQNEAQ (reference sequence). V was trimmed by 3 bases and J by 7 bases, leaving 15 bases between them.